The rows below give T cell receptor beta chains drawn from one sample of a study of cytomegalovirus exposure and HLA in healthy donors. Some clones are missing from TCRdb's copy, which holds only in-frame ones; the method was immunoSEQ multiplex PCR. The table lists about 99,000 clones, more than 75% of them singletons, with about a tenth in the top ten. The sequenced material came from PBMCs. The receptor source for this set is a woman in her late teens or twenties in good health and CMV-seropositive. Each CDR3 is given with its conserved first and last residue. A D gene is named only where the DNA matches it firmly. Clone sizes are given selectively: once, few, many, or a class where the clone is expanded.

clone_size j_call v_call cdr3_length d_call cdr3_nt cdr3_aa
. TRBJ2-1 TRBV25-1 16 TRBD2 TGTGCCAGCAGTGAAGAGCGGGAGATGGGGAGGGGTGAGCAGTTCTTC CASSEEREMGRGEQFF
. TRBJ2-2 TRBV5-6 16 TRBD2 TGTGCCAGCAGCCTAGATAGCGGGAGAAGGGTCGGGGAGCTGTTTTTT CASSLDSGRRVGELFF
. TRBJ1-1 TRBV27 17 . TGTGCCAGCAGTTTCTGGGCAGGGAACATTATGAACACTGAAGCTTTCTTT CASSFWAGNIMNTEAFF
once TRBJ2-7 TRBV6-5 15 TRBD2 TGTGCCAGCAGTTACTCGTCTGCGCGGGAGGGTGAGCAGTACTTC CASSYSSAREGEQYF
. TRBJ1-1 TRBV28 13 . TGTGCCAGCAGTTTACCAGGGTTAATCGAAGCTTTCTTT CASSLPGLIEAFF
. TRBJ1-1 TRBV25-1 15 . TGTGCCAGCAGTGAGGCCAATCGGGGTGTGAGGTGGGCTTTCTTC CASSEANRGVRWAFF
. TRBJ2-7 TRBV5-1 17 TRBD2 TGCGCCAGCAGCTTCCCGGGACTAGCGGGAGGTAGCAACGAGCAGTACTTC CASSFPGLAGGSNEQYF
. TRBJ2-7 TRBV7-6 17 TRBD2 TGTGCCAGCAGCTTCCGGTCAACTAGCGCAGCGTCCTACGAGCAGTACTTC CASSFRSTSAASYEQYF
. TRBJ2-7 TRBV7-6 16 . TGTGCCAGCAGCTTCATTTTCCGGGCGGGATTTTACGAGCAGTACTTC CASSFIFRAGFYEQYF
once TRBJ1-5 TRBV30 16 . TGTGCCTGGAGTGTAAATTCTGGTCAGGGGAATCAGCCCCAGCATTTT CAWSVNSGQGNQPQHF
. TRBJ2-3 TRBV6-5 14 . TGTGCCAGCAGGGCAGGGGTCGGCACAGATACGCAGTATTTT CASRAGVGTDTQYF
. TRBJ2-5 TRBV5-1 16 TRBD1 TGCGCCAGCAGCTTGGACAGGGGAACTATAAAAGAGACCCAGTACTTC CASSLDRGTIKETQYF
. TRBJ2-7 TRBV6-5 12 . TGTGCCAGCAGTTACTCGCGAGACGAGCAGTACTTC CASSYSRDEQYF
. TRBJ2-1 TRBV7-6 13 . TGTGCCAGCAGCCCCAAACTCAACAATGAGCAGTTCTTC CASSPKLNNEQFF
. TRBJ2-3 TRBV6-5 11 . TGTGCCAGCGGTTCTCTAGATACGCAGTATTTT CASGSLDTQYF
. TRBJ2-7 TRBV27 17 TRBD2 TGTGCCAGCAGTTTAAGGGCGGCTAGCGGGGTTCCCTACGAGCAGTACTTC CASSLRAASGVPYEQYF
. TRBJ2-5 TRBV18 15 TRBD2 TGTGCCAGCTCACCTCGGGGGGGCGCCCCTGAGACCCAGTACTTC CASSPRGGAPETQYF
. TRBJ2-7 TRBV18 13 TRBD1 TGTGCCAGCTCACAGGACAGGTCCTACGAGCAGTACTTC CASSQDRSYEQYF
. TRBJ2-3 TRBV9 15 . TGTGCCAGCAGCGTCTATTCCAAGAGCACAGATACGCAGTATTTT CASSVYSKSTDTQYF
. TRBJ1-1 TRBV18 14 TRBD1 TGTGCCAGCTCACTATCGACAGGGGACACTGAAGCTTTCTTT CASSLSTGDTEAFF
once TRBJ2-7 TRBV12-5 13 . TGTGCTAGTGGTGGGACACCATCCTACGAGCAGTACTTC CASGGTPSYEQYF
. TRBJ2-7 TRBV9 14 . TGTGCCAGCAGCGGGGGACTGCAAGGCGACGAGCAGTACTTC CASSGGLQGDEQYF
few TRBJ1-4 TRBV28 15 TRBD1 TGTGCCAGCAGTTCCGCGACAGGGGGTAGTGAAAAACTGTTTTTT CASSSATGGSEKLFF
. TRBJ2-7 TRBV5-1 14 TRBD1 TGCGCCAGCAGCTACAGGGGGATTACCTACGAGCAGTACTTC CASSYRGITYEQYF
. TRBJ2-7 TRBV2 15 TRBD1 TGTGCCAGCAGGCAAACAGGGGAAGGATTCTACGAGCAGTACTTC CASRQTGEGFYEQYF
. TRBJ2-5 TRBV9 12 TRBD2 TGTGCCAGCAGCGTGGGGGGGGAGACCCAGTACTTC CASSVGGETQYF
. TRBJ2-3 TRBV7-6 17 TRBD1 TGTGCCAGCAGCTTAGTTGTTAGACAGGGAAGCACAGATACGCAGTATTTT CASSLVVRQGSTDTQYF
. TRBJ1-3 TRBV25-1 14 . TGTGCCAGCAGTGCTACGAGCTCTGGAAACACCATATATTTT CASSATSSGNTIYF
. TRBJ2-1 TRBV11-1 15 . TGTGCCAGCAGCTTAGGTGGCGGCAACTACAATGAGCAGTTCTTC CASSLGGGNYNEQFF
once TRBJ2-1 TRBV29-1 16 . TGCAGCGTTGAAATAGGCGGGGTGAGCTCCTACAATGAGCAGTTCTTC CSVEIGGVSSYNEQFF
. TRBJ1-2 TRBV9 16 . TGTGCCAGCAGCGTAGATTACGGAGGGAGTAACTATGGCTACACCTTC CASSVDYGGSNYGYTF
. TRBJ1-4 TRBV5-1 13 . TGCGCCAGCAGCCTGACAGTTAATGAAAAACTGTTTTTT CASSLTVNEKLFF
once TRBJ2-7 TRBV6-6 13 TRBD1 TGTGCCAGCAGTGGGACAGGGCCCCACGAGCAGTACTTC CASSGTGPHEQYF
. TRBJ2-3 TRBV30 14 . TGTGCCTGGATTGGGTTGGGGCAGACAGATACGCAGTATTTT CAWIGLGQTDTQYF
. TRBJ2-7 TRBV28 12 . TGTGCCAGCAGTTTAATCCGTTACGAGCAGTACTTC CASSLIRYEQYF
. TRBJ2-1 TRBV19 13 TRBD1 TGTGCCAGTAGTATAGGGGCAGGGGGTGAGCAGTTCTTC CASSIGAGGEQFF
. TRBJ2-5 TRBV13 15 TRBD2 TGTGCCAGCAGCTTCTGGACTAGCGGGAGGACGACCCAGTACTTC CASSFWTSGRTTQYF
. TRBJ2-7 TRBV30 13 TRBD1 TGTGCCTGGAGGCCGGGACAGAACTACGAGCAGTACTTC CAWRPGQNYEQYF
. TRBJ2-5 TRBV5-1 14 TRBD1 TGCGCCAGCAGTTCCCCGAGGACAGGGGAGACCCAGTACTTC CASSSPRTGETQYF
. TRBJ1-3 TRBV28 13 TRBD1 TGTGCCAGCCGGGACAGGGGTGGAAACACCATATATTTT CASRDRGGNTIYF
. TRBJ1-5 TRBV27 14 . TGTGCCAGCAGTTCAGGGTGGGACAATCAGCCCCAGCATTTT CASSSGWDNQPQHF
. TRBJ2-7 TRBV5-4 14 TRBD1 TGTGCCAGCAGCCAGGGACAGGGTGGCTACGAGCAGTACTTC CASSQGQGGYEQYF
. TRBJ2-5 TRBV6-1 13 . TGTGCCAGCAGTGAAGGGGGGGTAGAGACCCAGTACTTC CASSEGGVETQYF
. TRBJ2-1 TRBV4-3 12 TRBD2 TGCGCCAGCAGCCGGACTAGCGGTGAGCAGTTCTTC CASSRTSGEQFF
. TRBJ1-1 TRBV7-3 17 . TGTGCCAGCAGCTTAAGGGCCCCCGGCAGCGGGCACACTGAAGCTTTCTTT CASSLRAPGSGHTEAFF